Each of the 6 T cell receptor beta chains below was sequenced from the same sample in a study of early T cells in non-severe SARS-CoV-2 infection. TCRdb analysed the 5' RACE reads with MiXCR anew, one entry per CDR3 protein. The sample has about 70,000 distinct CDR3 sequences, about 11% seen once. Sample: whole blood. The receptors stem from an adult who was a healthcare worker with PCR-confirmed SARS-CoV-2 infection or an uninfected control (not recorded which).

To note about this clonotype: One junction end does not reproduce the germline sequence, and a read error may be involved. The genes are TRBV4-2 and TRBJ2-7; maybe TRBD2 (5 bases). The CDR3 loop spans 16 amino acids. The germline gives CDR1 LGHNA, CDR2 YNFKEQ. CDR3 protein: CVSSQDPRGSSYEQYF. The CDR3 nucleotides are TGTGTCAGCAGCCAAGATCCCCGGGGAAGCTCCTACGAGCAGTACTTC.

This rearrangement joins TRBV20-1 to TRBJ2-7; D perhaps matches TRBD1 (7 bases). The CDR3 spans 15 residues. V shed 3 bases and J shed 1 base, with 16 bases lying between them. Germline assignment: CDR1 DFQATT and CDR2 SNEGSKA (reference sequence). Here the CDR3 reads CSASHSGQASYEQYF. As DNA, the CDR3 is TGCAGTGCTAGCCATAGCGGACAGGCGTCCTACGAGCAGTACTTC.

As for this clonotype: A much larger clonotype is one base distant, so this may be a read error. As the CDR3 is not closed by the conserved phenylalanine or tryptophan, this likely results from a read error. V is TRBV11-2 and J is TRBJ2-5, with D unresolved. Per the germline V gene, CDR1 is SGHAT and CDR2 is FQNNGV. V was trimmed by 4 bases and J by 7 bases, leaving 16 bases between them. CDR3 length: 14 amino acids. CDR3 in amino acids: CASSSGPSPGTQYS. For the CDR3, the DNA is TGTGCCAGCAGCTCCGGGCCCTCCCCAGGGACCCAGTACTCC.

On this clonotype itself: Relative to the germline gene, one junction end is altered; a read error may explain this. The chain has TRBV20-1 and TRBJ1-1; perhaps TRBD1 as D (5 bases). Germline loops: CDR1 DFQATT, CDR2 SNEGSKA (reference sequence). The CDR3 is 13 residues long. For the CDR3, the DNA is TGCAGTGCTGGAGACAGAGCTAACACTGAAGCTTTCTTT. This sequence encodes CSAGDRANTEAFF.

Only a few counts were recorded for this clonotype. This chain joins TRBV24-1 and TRBJ2-7; D may be TRBD1 or TRBD2 (5 bases each). Per the germline V gene, CDR1 is KGHDR and CDR2 is SFDVKD. This CDR3 spans 15 amino acids. V dropped 9 bases and J dropped 2 bases, with 19 bases sitting between them. CDR3 loop: CATGGPGPTPYEQYF. The CDR3 nucleotides are TGTGCCACCGGCGGACCGGGGCCCACCCCCTACGAGCAGTACTTC.

This clonotype was seen more than once but under ten times. The chain links TRBV4-3 to TRBJ2-1; D is possibly TRBD1 or TRBD2 (6 bases each). The length of the CDR3 is 14 residues. V was clipped by 1 base and J by 7 bases, with 11 bases between them. From germline, CDR1 is LGHNA and CDR2 YSLEER. The CDR3 protein is CASSQVGGRNEQFF. The DNA for the CDR3 is TGCGCCAGCAGCCAAGTAGGGGGGCGTAATGAGCAGTTCTTC.